These 12 T cell receptor beta chains originate from one sample sequenced in a study of blood T cell repertoires in COVID-19. Assay used: immunoSEQ multiplex PCR; TCRdb lists only in-frame clones, some missing. Here the sample spans roughly 150,000 clones, 75% to 90% being singletons. Sequenced input: PBMCs or T cells enriched from blood (not recorded which). These TCRs come from a man aged 70 or older who had been exposed to COVID-19.

This chain joins TRBV24-1 and TRBJ2-2; D is unresolved. Germline-derived CDR1 and CDR2 are KGHDR and SFDVKD. This CDR3 is built from 15 residues. The V end was cut by 4 bases, the J end by 7 bases, with 15 bases between. CDR3 in DNA: TGTGCCACCAGTGACCCCACAATGACAAGCGGGGAGCTGTTTTTT. Amino acid sequence: CATSDPTMTSGELFF.

On this clone itself: Other DNA variants within this sample encode the same CDR3. This rearrangement joins TRBV5-1 to TRBJ2-5, with TRBD1 identical over 7 bases. Germline CDR1 is SGHRS and CDR2 is YFSETQ. The CDR3 runs 14 residues. V was pared by 4 bases and J by 2 bases, with 5 bases of the junction left unmatched. The CDR3 DNA reads TGCGCCAGCAGCCCGGGGACAGCTCAAGAGACCCAGTACTTC. This encodes CASSPGTAQETQYF.

This clone was seen more than once but under ten times. This rearrangement joins TRBV12-3 or TRBV12-4 to TRBJ1-1; 7 positions match TRBD1. This CDR3 has 13 amino acids. V dropped 7 bases and J dropped 3; count of bases not matched to a gene: 5. DNA for the CDR3: TGTGCCAGCAAGGGGACAGATTACACTGAAGCTTTCTTT. Its translation: CASKGTDYTEAFF.

The chain recombines TRBV9 with TRBJ2-7; TRBD1 matches at 8 bases. CDR1 SGDLS and CDR2 YYNGEE come from the germline V gene. Trimming took 0 bases from V and 3 from J; bases not matched to a gene: 8. The CDR3 is 16 residues long. Written as DNA, the CDR3 is TGTGCCAGCAGCGTAGAGGGGGCAGGGGGCTTCTACGAGCAGTACTTC. It yields the protein CASSVEGAGGFYEQYF.

The chain couples TRBV28 to TRBJ2-7; 10 bases are a match to TRBD1. J was trimmed by 4 bases and V by 6 bases; bases with no gene match: 6. CDR1 is MDHEN, CDR2 SYDVKM, per germline. The CDR3 consists of 14 residues. The CDR3 nucleotides are TGTGCCAGCAGCTGGGACAGGGGTCGATACGAGCAGTACTTC. This sequence encodes CASSWDRGRYEQYF.

This chain joins TRBV24-1 and TRBJ1-1; 12 bases are a match to TRBD1. The CDR3 contains 16 residues. Germline CDR1 and CDR2: KGHDR and SFDVKD. V shed 7 bases, J shed 3 bases, and the junction held 8 bases outside the gene matches. The CDR3 is CATRRDRGRRDTEAFF. The CDR3 region has the DNA TGTGCCACCAGGAGGGACAGGGGGCGCCGGGACACTGAAGCTTTCTTT.

The chain carries TRBV29-1 and TRBJ2-1; TRBD2 matches 8 bases. Germline CDR1 SQVTM, CDR2 ANQGSEA. Trimming took 6 bases from V and 7 from J; bases not matched to a gene: 11. The CDR3 totals 14 residues. The CDR3 DNA sequence: TGCAGCGTATATAGCGGGAACCTCTCGAATGAGCAGTTCTTC. Amino acid sequence: CSVYSGNLSNEQFF.

V and J are TRBV11-2 and TRBJ2-5, with D tentatively TRBD1 (6 bases). V was shortened by 4 bases and J by 10 bases, with 16 bases between the two germline ends. Looked up from germline, CDR1 is SGHAT and CDR2 is FQNNGV. CDR3 length equals 13 residues. The CDR3 region is CASSSIQGADQYF. The CDR3 DNA sequence: TGTGCCAGCAGCTCCATACAGGGTGCGGACCAGTACTTC. The full variable domain, completed using reference TRBV11-2 and TRBJ2-5, is EAGVAQSPRYKIIEKRQSVAFWCNPISGHATLYWYQQILGQGPKLLIQFQNNGVVDDSQLPKDRFSAERLKGVDSTLKIQPAKLEDSAVYLCASSSIQGADQYFGPGTRLLVL.

This CDR3 reads CASSQDRGRETQYF. For the CDR3, the DNA is TGTGCCAGCAGCCAAGACAGGGGAAGGGAGACCCAGTACTTC. The chain combines TRBV4-2 with TRBJ2-5; D might be TRBD1 (6 bases). V gave up 0 bases and J gave up 5 bases, with 10 bases separating them. The CDR3 consists of 14 residues. Germline lookup yields CDR1 LGHNA and CDR2 YNFKEQ.

This clone was seen a few times. The rearrangement joins TRBV7-9 to TRBJ1-1, with D maybe TRBD1 (5 bases). With 8 bases removed from V and 5 bases from J, the gap between germline ends came to 12 bases. The CDR3 is 12 amino acids. CDR1 is SEHNR, CDR2 FQNEAQ, per germline (reference sequence). CDR3 residues: CASDSVGTEAFF. In nucleotides, the CDR3 is TGTGCCAGCGACAGTGTGGGAACTGAAGCTTTCTTT.

This chain uses TRBV12-3 or TRBV12-4 with TRBJ1-1; unclear D gene. V was trimmed by 2 bases and J by 4 bases, leaving 8 bases between them. The CDR3 has 13 residues. This CDR3 is CASSLTWSTEAFF. The CDR3 DNA is TGTGCCAGCAGTTTAACGTGGAGCACTGAAGCTTTCTTT.

This clone appeared a single time. J is TRBJ1-1 and V is TRBV18; 10 bases line up with TRBD1. Germline CDR1 reads KGHSH; CDR2 reads LQKENI. Losses at the gene ends were 3 bases for V and 6 bases for J; bases not matched to a gene: 4. The CDR3 covers 14 residues. CDR3 loop: CASSPGTGASEAFF. The CDR3 DNA sequence: TGTGCCAGCTCACCGGGGACAGGGGCGTCTGAAGCTTTCTTT.